Listed below are T cell receptor beta chains from one sample, sequenced in a study of blood T cell repertoires in COVID-19. Sequencing used immunoSEQ multiplex PCR; TCRdb keeps in-frame clones, though not all of them. The sample lists about 59,000 clones; around 79% were seen once. What was sequenced was peripheral blood. The origin of the receptors is a man aged 60-69 years with acute or convalescent COVID-19. Both conserved end residues are part of each CDR3. The D gene is left open where the match is weak. Not every row has a clone size; where given, it reads once, few, many or a size class.

J: TRBJ2-1
D: TRBD2
size: few
V: TRBV5-1
DNA: TGCGCCAGCAGCTTACTTCCGGGACTAGCTTCCTACAATGAGCAGTTCTTC
CDR3: CASSLLPGLASYNEQFF

J: TRBJ2-5
D: -
size: -
V: TRBV6-6
DNA: TGTGCCAGCAGGGCAACATCAGAGACCCAGTACTTC
CDR3: CASRATSETQYF

J: TRBJ1-4
D: -
size: -
V: TRBV2
DNA: TGTGCCAGCAGTCCCACCCTCCGAGGTGAAAAACTGTTTTTT
CDR3: CASSPTLRGEKLFF

J: TRBJ1-6
D: -
size: -
V: TRBV28
DNA: TGTGCCAGCAGTTTAGGCAGGTGGGAGTCACCCCTCCACTTT
CDR3: CASSLGRWESPLHF

J: TRBJ2-7
D: -
size: -
V: TRBV2
DNA: TGTGCCAGCAGTGAAAATGCGAGGGAGCAGTACTTC
CDR3: CASSENAREQYF

J: TRBJ2-5
D: -
size: few
V: TRBV18
DNA: TGTGCCAGCTCACCCTCGGACAGACATCAAGAGACCCAGTACTTC
CDR3: CASSPSDRHQETQYF

J: TRBJ2-3
D: -
size: -
V: TRBV24-1
DNA: TGTGCCACCAGTGACCCTCCTGGGGCCAGCACAGATACGCAGTATTTT
CDR3: CATSDPPGASTDTQYF

J: TRBJ2-1
D: -
size: few
V: TRBV24-1
DNA: TGTGCCACCAGTGATTTATCGTACAATGAGCAGTTCTTC
CDR3: CATSDLSYNEQFF

J: TRBJ2-7
D: TRBD2
size: -
V: TRBV5-6
DNA: TGTGCCAGCAGCCCCAGTTGGAGCGGGAGCTCCTACGAGCAGTACTTC
CDR3: CASSPSWSGSSYEQYF

J: TRBJ1-2
D: -
size: -
V: TRBV2
DNA: TGTGCCAGCAGTGGGACAGCTAACTATGGCTACACCTTC
CDR3: CASSGTANYGYTF

J: TRBJ1-2
D: -
size: -
V: TRBV20-1
DNA: TGCAGTGCTCATCATGGCTACACCTTC
CDR3: CSAHHGYTF

J: TRBJ2-1
D: -
size: -
V: TRBV5-1
DNA: TGCGCCAGCAGCCCCCCGGTAGGAGGGGACAATGAGCAGTTCTTC
CDR3: CASSPPVGGDNEQFF

J: TRBJ2-7
D: TRBD1
size: -
V: TRBV7-9
DNA: TGTGCCAGCAGCGCACCGGGACAGGGGATTAGTGAGCAGTACTTC
CDR3: CASSAPGQGISEQYF

J: TRBJ2-2
D: -
size: -
V: TRBV30
DNA: TGTGCCTGGAGCGTACAGGGCGGGACCGGGGAGCTGTTTTTT
CDR3: CAWSVQGGTGELFF

J: TRBJ2-2
D: TRBD1
size: few
V: TRBV29-1
DNA: TGCAGCGTCAGAACCAAGGGACAGGGGCTGTTTTTT
CDR3: CSVRTKGQGLFF

J: TRBJ2-7
D: TRBD1
size: -
V: TRBV18
DNA: TGTGCCAGCTCACCACCGGTGGGGACAGGGGGCTCCTACGAGCAGTACTTC
CDR3: CASSPPVGTGGSYEQYF

J: TRBJ1-5
D: -
size: once
V: TRBV27
DNA: TGTGCCAGCAGTTTAGCCGCGGGACAGCCCCAGCATTTT
CDR3: CASSLAAGQPQHF

J: TRBJ2-1
D: TRBD1
size: few
V: TRBV24-1
DNA: TGTGCCACCAGTGATTCCGGGACAGGTAGGGATGAGCAGTTCTTC
CDR3: CATSDSGTGRDEQFF

J: TRBJ2-7
D: -
size: -
V: TRBV25-1
DNA: TGTGCCAGCAGCCGGGGTGTTAACTACGAGCAGTACTTC
CDR3: CASSRGVNYEQYF

J: TRBJ2-1
D: TRBD2
size: -
V: TRBV27
DNA: TGTGCCAGCAGTTTTCTTGGGACTAGCGGGCCTTCCTACAATGAGCAGTTCTTC
CDR3: CASSFLGTSGPSYNEQFF